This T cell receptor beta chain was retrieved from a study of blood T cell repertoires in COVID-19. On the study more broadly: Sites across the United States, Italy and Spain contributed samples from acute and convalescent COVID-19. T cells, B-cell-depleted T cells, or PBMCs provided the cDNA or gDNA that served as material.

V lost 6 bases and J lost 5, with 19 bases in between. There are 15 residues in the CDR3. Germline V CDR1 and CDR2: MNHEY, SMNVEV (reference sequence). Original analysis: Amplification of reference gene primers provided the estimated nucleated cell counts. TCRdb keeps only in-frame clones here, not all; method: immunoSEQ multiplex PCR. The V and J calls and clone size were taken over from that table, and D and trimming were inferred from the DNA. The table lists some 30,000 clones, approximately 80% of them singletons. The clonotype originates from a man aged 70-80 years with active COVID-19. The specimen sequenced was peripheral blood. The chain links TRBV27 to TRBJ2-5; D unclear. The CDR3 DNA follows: TGTGCCAGCAGCCCCTTTTTTACGGTTACGGAGACCCAGTACTTC. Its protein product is CASSPFFTVTETQYF.